This T cell receptor (beta chain) was captured in a study of control samples from healthy donors and cancer patients. Data came from immunoSEQ multiplex PCR; TCRdb stores just in-frame clones and leaves some out. The sample lists about 160,000 clones; roughly 94% were seen once. The germline gives CDR1 SGHRS, CDR2 YFSETQ. The CDR3 covers 14 residues. V lost 1 base, J lost 5 bases, and 11 bases lay in between. Sequencing used blood. The V call is TRBV5-1, the J call TRBJ2-3; maybe TRBD2 (5 bases). This clonotype was obtained from a middle-aged woman in good health. The CDR3 region is CASSLSLAGDTQYF. CDR3 coding DNA: TGCGCCAGCAGCTTGAGCCTAGCAGGAGATACGCAGTATTTT.